The clone carrying this T cell receptor beta chain showed up many times. TCRdb used MiXCR to reprocess the 5' RACE reads, holding one entry per CDR3 protein. The sample includes some 97,000 distinct CDR3 sequences, 5.9% of them seen just once. This sample stems from a study of identical twins. Source material: memory T cells sorted from blood. This receptor was taken from a woman aged 45-65 years in good health.

The chain's CDR3 is CASHYGTSANEQFF. CDR3 bases: TGCGCCAGCCATTATGGGACTAGCGCCAATGAGCAGTTCTTC. J is TRBJ2-1 and V is TRBV5-1; 10 nucleotides align to TRBD2. The germline CDR1 and CDR2 sequences are SGHRS and YFSETQ. The CDR3 consists of 14 residues. The trim removed 7 bases at V and 6 bases at J, leaving 7 bases unmatched.